This is a list of T cell receptor beta chains from one sample in a study of response to subunit inactivated influenza vaccine. TCRdb re-called the RT-PCR reads through MiXCR, storing one row per CDR3 protein. The data hold about 570,000 distinct CDR3 sequences, with 10% to 12% observed a single time. The same specimen was also included in a second study, on T cells expressing NK-cell markers.

Sequenced here: PBMCs from blood, sampled on the day of vaccination. The source of these receptors is a man between 50 and 59 years old who received an inactivated influenza vaccine. CDR3s include the opening cysteine and the closing phenylalanine or tryptophan. A D gene is named only where the DNA matches it firmly. Expanded clones are given a class, and other clones once, few, many or no size at all.

d_call: -; j_call: TRBJ2-3; clone_size: few; v_call: TRBV7-9; cdr3_aa: CASSLQGPPDTQYF; cdr3_nt: TGTGCCAGCAGCTTACAGGGACCCCCAGATACGCAGTATTTT
d_call: TRBD2; j_call: TRBJ2-3; clone_size: few; v_call: TRBV10-3; cdr3_aa: CAISGLAGGPTTQYF; cdr3_nt: TGTGCCATCAGTGGACTAGCGGGGGGCCCCACTACGCAGTATTTT
d_call: TRBD1; j_call: TRBJ1-5; clone_size: -; v_call: TRBV6-1; cdr3_aa: CASSNRPGQVELLPQHF; cdr3_nt: TGTGCCAGCAGTAACCGCCCGGGACAGGTGGAGTTGTTGCCCCAGCATTTT
d_call: -; j_call: TRBJ2-3; clone_size: -; v_call: TRBV12-3/TRBV12-4; cdr3_aa: CASSPDRTGDTQYF; cdr3_nt: TGTGCCAGCAGTCCCGACAGGACGGGAGATACGCAGTATTTT
d_call: -; j_call: TRBJ2-3; clone_size: -; v_call: TRBV24-1; cdr3_aa: CATRADTQYF; cdr3_nt: TGTGCCACCAGGGCGGATACGCAGTATTTT
d_call: -; j_call: TRBJ1-4; clone_size: few; v_call: TRBV12-3/TRBV12-4; cdr3_aa: CASSLVQGKKLFF; cdr3_nt: TGTGCCAGCAGTTTAGTACAAGGGAAAAAACTGTTTTTT
d_call: -; j_call: TRBJ1-4; clone_size: -; v_call: TRBV5-4; cdr3_aa: CASSSNAEKLFF; cdr3_nt: TGTGCCAGCAGCTCTAATGCGGAAAAACTGTTTTTT
d_call: -; j_call: TRBJ1-4; clone_size: few; v_call: TRBV18; cdr3_aa: CASSPVQGSANEKLFF; cdr3_nt: TGTGCCAGCTCACCGGTACAGGGTTCTGCTAATGAAAAACTGTTTTTT
d_call: TRBD2; j_call: TRBJ2-7; clone_size: few; v_call: TRBV10-3; cdr3_aa: CAISEPGLAAYEQYF; cdr3_nt: TGTGCCATCAGCGAACCGGGACTAGCGGCCTACGAGCAGTACTTC
d_call: TRBD2; j_call: TRBJ2-7; clone_size: few; v_call: TRBV13; cdr3_aa: CASSLSGEGSYEQYF; cdr3_nt: TGTGCCAGCAGCTTAAGCGGGGAGGGCTCCTACGAGCAGTACTTC
d_call: TRBD1; j_call: TRBJ1-2; clone_size: few; v_call: TRBV7-8; cdr3_aa: CASSWNRGNYGYTF; cdr3_nt: TGTGCCAGCAGCTGGAACAGGGGAAACTATGGCTACACCTTC
d_call: TRBD1; j_call: TRBJ2-1; clone_size: many; v_call: TRBV10-3; cdr3_aa: CAISETGQGISERGRNEQFF; cdr3_nt: TGTGCCATCAGTGAGACGGGACAGGGTATATCGGAGCGGGGTCGGAATGAGCAGTTCTTC
d_call: TRBD2; j_call: TRBJ2-7; clone_size: few; v_call: TRBV14; cdr3_aa: CASSHHSGANSYEQYF; cdr3_nt: TGTGCCAGCAGCCACCATAGCGGGGCCAACTCCTACGAGCAGTACTTC
d_call: -; j_call: TRBJ1-2; clone_size: many; v_call: TRBV12-3/TRBV12-4; cdr3_aa: CASSSQGMDGYTF; cdr3_nt: TGTGCCAGCAGTTCGCAGGGGATGGATGGCTACACCTTC
d_call: TRBD1; j_call: TRBJ1-1; clone_size: few; v_call: TRBV20-1; cdr3_aa: CSAPGQGAGEAFF; cdr3_nt: TGCAGTGCCCCGGGACAGGGGGCGGGGGAAGCTTTCTTT
d_call: -; j_call: TRBJ2-7; clone_size: few; v_call: TRBV9; cdr3_aa: CASSPTGKSYEQYF; cdr3_nt: TGTGCCAGCAGCCCAACAGGGAAGTCCTACGAGCAGTACTTC
d_call: -; j_call: TRBJ2-5; clone_size: few; v_call: TRBV11-2; cdr3_aa: CASSLSRASQETQYF; cdr3_nt: TGTGCCAGCAGCTTATCAAGGGCCTCCCAAGAGACCCAGTACTTC
d_call: -; j_call: TRBJ1-6; clone_size: once; v_call: TRBV6-5; cdr3_aa: CASSRTSSPLHF; cdr3_nt: TGTGCCAGCAGTCGGACTTCTTCACCCCTCCACTTT
d_call: -; j_call: TRBJ1-1; clone_size: -; v_call: TRBV7-9; cdr3_aa: CASSQAVGDTEAFF; cdr3_nt: TGTGCCAGCAGCCAAGCCGTCGGGGACACTGAAGCTTTCTTT
d_call: TRBD2; j_call: TRBJ2-1; clone_size: -; v_call: TRBV28; cdr3_aa: CASSSVAGARNEQFF; cdr3_nt: TGTGCCAGCAGTTCCGTAGCGGGAGCTCGCAATGAGCAGTTCTTC
d_call: -; j_call: TRBJ2-3; clone_size: -; v_call: TRBV12-3/TRBV12-4; cdr3_aa: CASSSAPHTQYF; cdr3_nt: TGTGCCAGCAGTTCCGCACCTCATACGCAGTATTTT
d_call: -; j_call: TRBJ1-3; clone_size: many; v_call: TRBV4-3; cdr3_aa: CASSQELGWALGNTIYF; cdr3_nt: TGCGCCAGCAGCCAAGAGCTCGGGTGGGCCCTTGGAAACACCATATATTTT
d_call: -; j_call: TRBJ2-1; clone_size: few; v_call: TRBV5-1; cdr3_aa: CASSLGSGLTSYNEQFF; cdr3_nt: TGCGCCAGCAGCTTGGGTTCAGGACTTACCTCCTACAATGAGCAGTTCTTC
d_call: -; j_call: TRBJ1-2; clone_size: few; v_call: TRBV5-6; cdr3_aa: CASSSGVLVYGYTF; cdr3_nt: TGTGCCAGCAGCTCGGGCGTGTTAGTCTATGGCTACACCTTC
d_call: -; j_call: TRBJ2-5; clone_size: -; v_call: TRBV24-1; cdr3_aa: CATSSSGRQETQYF; cdr3_nt: TGTGCCACCAGTTCGTCGGGAAGACAAGAGACCCAGTACTTC
d_call: -; j_call: TRBJ1-1; clone_size: -; v_call: TRBV12-3/TRBV12-4; cdr3_aa: CASSYSGRSNTEAFF; cdr3_nt: TGTGCCAGCAGTTATTCGGGGCGCAGCAACACTGAAGCTTTCTTT
d_call: -; j_call: TRBJ2-1; clone_size: -; v_call: TRBV15; cdr3_aa: CATSRGGNNEQFF; cdr3_nt: TGTGCCACCAGCAGAGGTGGAAACAATGAGCAGTTCTTC
d_call: TRBD1; j_call: TRBJ1-6; clone_size: -; v_call: TRBV7-2; cdr3_aa: CASTTQGTGFSPLHF; cdr3_nt: TGTGCCAGCACCACACAGGGGACAGGGTTTTCACCCCTCCACTTT
d_call: -; j_call: TRBJ1-1; clone_size: -; v_call: TRBV5-5; cdr3_aa: CASSLILGGGNTEAFF; cdr3_nt: TGTGCCAGCAGCTTGATACTCGGGGGCGGAAACACTGAAGCTTTCTTT
d_call: -; j_call: TRBJ2-2; clone_size: -; v_call: TRBV29-1; cdr3_aa: CSVGDTGELFF; cdr3_nt: TGCAGCGTCGGGGACACCGGGGAGCTGTTTTTT
d_call: -; j_call: TRBJ2-2; clone_size: many; v_call: TRBV27; cdr3_aa: CASSLVNTGELFF; cdr3_nt: TGTGCCAGCAGCTTGGTTAACACCGGGGAGCTGTTTTTT
d_call: -; j_call: TRBJ2-1; clone_size: -; v_call: TRBV28; cdr3_aa: CASIGQGNEQFF; cdr3_nt: TGTGCCAGCATCGGGCAGGGCAATGAGCAGTTCTTC
d_call: -; j_call: TRBJ2-6; clone_size: few; v_call: TRBV28; cdr3_aa: CASSLRESGANVLTF; cdr3_nt: TGTGCCAGCAGTTTACGGGAATCTGGGGCCAACGTCCTGACTTTC
d_call: -; j_call: TRBJ2-7; clone_size: -; v_call: TRBV3-1; cdr3_aa: CASSLGRGRFYEQYF; cdr3_nt: TGTGCCAGCAGCCTTGGCAGGGGCCGATTCTACGAGCAGTACTTC
d_call: -; j_call: TRBJ1-2; clone_size: many; v_call: TRBV5-1; cdr3_aa: CASSPGGGYGYTF; cdr3_nt: TGCGCCAGCAGCCCTGGGGGGGGCTATGGCTACACCTTC
d_call: -; j_call: TRBJ1-1; clone_size: -; v_call: TRBV4-3; cdr3_aa: CASSQRDTGNTEAFF; cdr3_nt: TGCGCCAGCAGCCAACGGGACACGGGGAACACTGAAGCTTTCTTT
d_call: TRBD1; j_call: TRBJ2-7; clone_size: few; v_call: TRBV29-1; cdr3_aa: CSVEAGTGTNYEQYF; cdr3_nt: TGCAGCGTAGAAGCCGGGACAGGAACAAACTACGAGCAGTACTTC
d_call: -; j_call: TRBJ1-1; clone_size: many; v_call: TRBV5-1; cdr3_aa: CASSPGTAKTEAFF; cdr3_nt: TGCGCCAGCAGCCCCGGGACCGCGAAGACGGAAGCTTTCTTT
d_call: -; j_call: TRBJ2-3; clone_size: -; v_call: TRBV7-2; cdr3_aa: CASSLSYTSPDTQYF; cdr3_nt: TGTGCCAGCAGCTTATCTTACACAAGTCCAGATACGCAGTATTTT
d_call: -; j_call: TRBJ2-1; clone_size: few; v_call: TRBV12-3/TRBV12-4; cdr3_aa: CASSPHSSYNEQFF; cdr3_nt: TGTGCCAGCAGTCCTCACAGCTCCTACAATGAGCAGTTCTTC
d_call: -; j_call: TRBJ2-7; clone_size: few; v_call: TRBV28; cdr3_aa: CASSLMGETYEQYF; cdr3_nt: TGTGCCAGCAGTTTAATGGGCGAAACCTACGAGCAGTACTTC
d_call: TRBD2; j_call: TRBJ2-1; clone_size: -; v_call: TRBV24-1; cdr3_aa: CATSRLAGDNEQFF; cdr3_nt: TGTGCCACCAGTCGGCTAGCGGGGGACAATGAGCAGTTCTTC
d_call: TRBD1; j_call: TRBJ2-6; clone_size: -; v_call: TRBV11-2; cdr3_aa: CASSLAGTVSGANVLTF; cdr3_nt: TGTGCCAGCAGCTTAGCCGGGACAGTCTCTGGGGCCAACGTCCTGACTTTC
d_call: -; j_call: TRBJ2-5; clone_size: many; v_call: TRBV5-1; cdr3_aa: CASTISGFQETQYF; cdr3_nt: TGCGCCAGCACGATTAGCGGTTTCCAAGAGACCCAGTACTTC
d_call: -; j_call: TRBJ2-1; clone_size: -; v_call: TRBV7-3; cdr3_aa: CASSLGYREFNEQFF; cdr3_nt: TGTGCCAGCAGCTTAGGGTACAGGGAATTTAATGAGCAGTTCTTC